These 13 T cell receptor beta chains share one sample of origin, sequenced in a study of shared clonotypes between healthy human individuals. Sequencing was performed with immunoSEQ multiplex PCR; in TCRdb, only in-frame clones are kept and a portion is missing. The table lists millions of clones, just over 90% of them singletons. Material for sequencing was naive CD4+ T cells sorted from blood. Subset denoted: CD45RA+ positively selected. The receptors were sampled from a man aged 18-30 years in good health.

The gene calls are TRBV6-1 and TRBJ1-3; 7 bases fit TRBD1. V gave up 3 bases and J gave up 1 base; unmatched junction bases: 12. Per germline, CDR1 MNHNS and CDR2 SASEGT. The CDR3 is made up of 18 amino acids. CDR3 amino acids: CASSDGRQGSISGNTIYF. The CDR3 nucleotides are TGTGCCAGCAGTGACGGCCGACAGGGAAGTATTTCTGGAAACACCATATATTTT.

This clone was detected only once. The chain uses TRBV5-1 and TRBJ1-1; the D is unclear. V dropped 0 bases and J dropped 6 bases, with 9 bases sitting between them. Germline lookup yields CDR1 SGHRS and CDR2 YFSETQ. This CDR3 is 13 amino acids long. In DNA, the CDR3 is TGCGCCAGCAGCTTGGTAGGTGCGTCTGAAGCTTTCTTT. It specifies CASSLVGASEAFF. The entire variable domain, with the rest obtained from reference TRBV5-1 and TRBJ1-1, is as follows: KAGVTQTPRYLIKTRGQQVTLSCSPISGHRSVSWYQQTPGQGLQFLFEYFSETQRNKGNFPGRFSGRQFSNSRSEMNVSTLELGDSALYLCASSLVGASEAFFGQGTRLTVV.

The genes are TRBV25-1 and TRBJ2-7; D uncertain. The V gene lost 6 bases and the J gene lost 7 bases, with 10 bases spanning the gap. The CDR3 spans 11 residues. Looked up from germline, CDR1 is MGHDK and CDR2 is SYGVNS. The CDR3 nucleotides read TGTGCCAGCAGGGGCGGCGTGGAGCAGTACTTC. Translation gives CASRGGVEQYF.

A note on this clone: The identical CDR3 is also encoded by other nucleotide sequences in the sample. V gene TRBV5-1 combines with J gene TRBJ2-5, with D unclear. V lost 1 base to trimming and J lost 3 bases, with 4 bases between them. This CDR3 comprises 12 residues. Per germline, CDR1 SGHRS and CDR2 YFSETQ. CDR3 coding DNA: TGCGCCAGCAGCTTGTCGGAAGAGACCCAGTACTTC. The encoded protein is CASSLSEETQYF.

The DNA for the CDR3 is TGTGCCAGCTTTGACAGGGGGGAATTGAACACTGAAGCTTTCTTT. Protein product: CASFDRGELNTEAFF. This sequence joins TRBV28 and TRBJ1-1; 9 bases map to TRBD1. In germline, CDR1 is MDHEN, CDR2 SYDVKM. After removal of 8 bases from V and 0 bases from J, the junction contained 7 bases not matched to a gene. The CDR3 contains 15 residues.

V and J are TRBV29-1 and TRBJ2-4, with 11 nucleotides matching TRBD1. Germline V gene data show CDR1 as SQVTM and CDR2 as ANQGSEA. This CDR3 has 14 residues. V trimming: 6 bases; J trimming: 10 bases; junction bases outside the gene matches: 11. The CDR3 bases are TGCAGCGTCGCCGCGGACAGGGGGCTTGGAATTCAGTACTTC. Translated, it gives CSVAADRGLGIQYF.

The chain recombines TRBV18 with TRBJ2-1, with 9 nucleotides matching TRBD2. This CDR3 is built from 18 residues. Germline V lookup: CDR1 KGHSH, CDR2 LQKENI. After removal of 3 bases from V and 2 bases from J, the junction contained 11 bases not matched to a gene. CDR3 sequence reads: CASSPSSGVGGAYNEQFF. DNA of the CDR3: TGTGCCAGCTCACCTTCTAGCGGGGTTGGGGGAGCCTACAATGAGCAGTTCTTC.

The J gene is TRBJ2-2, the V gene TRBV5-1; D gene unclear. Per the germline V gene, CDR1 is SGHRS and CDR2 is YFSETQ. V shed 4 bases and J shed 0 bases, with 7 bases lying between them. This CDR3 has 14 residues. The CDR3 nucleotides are TGCGCCAGCAGCGTCGGGTCGAACACCGGGGAGCTGTTTTTT. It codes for CASSVGSNTGELFF.

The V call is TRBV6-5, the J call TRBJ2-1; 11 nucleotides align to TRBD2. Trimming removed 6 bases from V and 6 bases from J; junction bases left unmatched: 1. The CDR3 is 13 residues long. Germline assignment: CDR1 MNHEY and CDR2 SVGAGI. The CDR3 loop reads CASRLAGVNEQFF. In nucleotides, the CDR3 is TGTGCCAGCAGACTAGCGGGAGTCAATGAGCAGTTCTTC.

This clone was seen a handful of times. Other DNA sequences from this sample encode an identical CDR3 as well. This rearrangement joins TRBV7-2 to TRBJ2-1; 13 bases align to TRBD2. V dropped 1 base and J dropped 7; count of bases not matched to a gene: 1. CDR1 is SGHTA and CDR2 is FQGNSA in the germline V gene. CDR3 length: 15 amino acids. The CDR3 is CASSLELAGGNEQFF. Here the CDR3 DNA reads TGTGCCAGCAGCTTAGAACTAGCGGGAGGGAATGAGCAGTTCTTC.

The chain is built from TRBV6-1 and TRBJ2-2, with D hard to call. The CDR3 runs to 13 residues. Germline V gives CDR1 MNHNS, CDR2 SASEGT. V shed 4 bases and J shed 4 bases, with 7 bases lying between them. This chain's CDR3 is CASSARSTGELFF. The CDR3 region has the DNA TGTGCCAGCAGTGCGAGATCCACCGGGGAGCTGTTTTTT.

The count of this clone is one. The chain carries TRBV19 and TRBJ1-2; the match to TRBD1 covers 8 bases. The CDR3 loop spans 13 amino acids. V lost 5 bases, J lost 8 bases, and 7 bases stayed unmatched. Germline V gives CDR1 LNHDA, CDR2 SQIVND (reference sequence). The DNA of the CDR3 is TGTGCCAGTAGTGCCGACAGGGGTGGGGGCTACACCTTC. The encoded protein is CASSADRGGGYTF.

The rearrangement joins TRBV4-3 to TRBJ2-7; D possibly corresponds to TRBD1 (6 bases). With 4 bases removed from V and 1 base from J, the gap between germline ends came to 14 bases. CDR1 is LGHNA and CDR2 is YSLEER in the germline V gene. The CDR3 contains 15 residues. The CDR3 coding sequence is TGCGCCAGCAGCCCAACTAGACAGGAGTCCTACGAGCAGTACTTC. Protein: CASSPTRQESYEQYF.